This T cell receptor beta chain was observed in a study of type 1 regulatory T cells. TCRdb called the reads again in MiXCR, with one record for every CDR3 protein. Of 75,000 to 100,000 distinct CDR3 sequences listed, roughly 31% were seen once; the top ten hold 2% to 2.5%. This CDR3 region has 17 residues. Germline loops: CDR1 DFQATT, CDR2 SNEGSKA (reference sequence). V dropped 0 bases and J dropped 0 bases, with 14 bases sitting between them. The source of this sequence is a human donor in good health. This chain joins TRBV20-1 and TRBJ1-4; perhaps TRBD1 as D (6 bases). Sequencing was carried out using CD4+ T cells, either the whole sample or a sorted fraction (not recorded which). The CDR3 reads CSARDQVGGPTNEKLFF. In nucleotides, the CDR3 is TGCAGTGCTAGAGATCAGGTGGGGGGCCCAACTAATGAAAAACTGTTTTTT.